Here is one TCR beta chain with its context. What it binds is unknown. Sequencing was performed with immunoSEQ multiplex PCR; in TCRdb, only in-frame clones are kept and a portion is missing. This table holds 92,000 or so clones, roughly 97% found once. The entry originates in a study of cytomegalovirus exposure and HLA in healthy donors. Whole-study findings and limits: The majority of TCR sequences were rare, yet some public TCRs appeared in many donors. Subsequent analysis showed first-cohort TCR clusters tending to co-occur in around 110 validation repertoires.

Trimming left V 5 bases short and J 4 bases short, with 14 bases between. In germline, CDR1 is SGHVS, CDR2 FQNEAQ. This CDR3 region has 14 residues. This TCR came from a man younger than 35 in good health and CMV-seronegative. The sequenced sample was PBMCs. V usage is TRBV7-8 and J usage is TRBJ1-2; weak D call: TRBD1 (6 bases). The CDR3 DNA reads TGTGCCAGCAGCCTCGCCCGGGACACCTATGGCTACACCTTC. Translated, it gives CASSLARDTYGYTF.